These T cell receptor beta chains were read from a single sample in a study of blood T cell repertoires in COVID-19. Libraries were prepared by immunoSEQ multiplex PCR; TCRdb keeps only in-frame clonotypes and omits some of them. The table has 160,000 or so clones, around 80% seen once. Input material: peripheral blood. The receptors stem from a woman aged 70 to 79 with acute or convalescent COVID-19. Each CDR3 is given with its conserved first and last residue. The D gene is left open where the match is weak. Clone size is not always given. Where it is, it says once, few, many or a class for expanded clones.

CDR3 length,V gene,clone size,J gene,D gene,CDR3 DNA,CDR3 protein
14,TRBV3-1/TRBV3-2,once,TRBJ1-1,.,TGTGCCAGCAGCCAAGGGCGGGGGGAGACTGAAGCTTTCTTT,CASSQGRGETEAFF
14,TRBV3-1/TRBV3-2,.,TRBJ2-3,TRBD2,TGTGCCAGCAGCCAAACGGGAGGGCGGGATACGCAGTATTTT,CASSQTGGRDTQYF
15,TRBV5-4,.,TRBJ2-3,.,TGTGCCAGCAGCTCGGAATACGATGCGGGAGATACGCAGTATTTT,CASSSEYDAGDTQYF
15,TRBV24-1,once,TRBJ2-1,.,TGTGCCACCAGTGATTTGAAGGGGCCTAAGCCCATGAAGTTCTTC,CATSDLKGPKPMKFF
14,TRBV3-1/TRBV3-2,.,TRBJ1-2,TRBD1,TGTGCCAGCAGCCAGAACAGGGGCGGGACTGGCTACACCTTC,CASSQNRGGTGYTF
13,TRBV3-1/TRBV3-2,few,TRBJ1-1,.,TGTGCCAGCAGCCAAGTTGCGGACACTGAAGCTTTCTTT,CASSQVADTEAFF
13,TRBV19,.,TRBJ1-1,.,TGTGCCAGTAGTATTTCTCCTAACACTGAAGCTTTCTTT,CASSISPNTEAFF
17,TRBV4-3,once,TRBJ1-1,.,TGCGCCAGCAGCCAAGATCGAGCAGGGGTCACTAACACTGAAGCTTTCTTT,CASSQDRAGVTNTEAFF
15,TRBV5-1,.,TRBJ2-5,.,TGCGCCAGCAGCACCCTACCGGGAGAAGGAGAGACCCAGTACTTC,CASSTLPGEGETQYF
15,TRBV19,few,TRBJ1-2,TRBD1,TGTGCCAGTACCAATGTAGGGGGCAAAAGCTATGGCTACACCTTC,CASTNVGGKSYGYTF
18,TRBV2,once,TRBJ2-1,TRBD2,TGTGCCAGCAGTGAACAGGGGCTAGCGGGTTTGTCCTACAATGAGCAGTTCTTC,CASSEQGLAGLSYNEQFF
15,TRBV11-3,.,TRBJ2-1,TRBD2,TGTGCCAGCAGCTTCACTAGCGGGGGGGCAGGGGAGCAGTTCTTC,CASSFTSGGAGEQFF
13,TRBV6-6,.,TRBJ2-5,TRBD1,TGTGCCAGCAGTAGGGACAGCGGAGAGACCCAGTACTTC,CASSRDSGETQYF
15,TRBV6-2/TRBV6-3,once,TRBJ2-7,.,TGTGCCAGCAGTTACAAGGTAGCGGACTCCTACGAGCAGTACTTC,CASSYKVADSYEQYF
16,TRBV7-7,.,TRBJ2-5,TRBD2,TGTGCTAGCAGCCAGGGACTAGCGGGGGCAGGAGAGACCCAGTACTTC,CASSQGLAGAGETQYF
15,TRBV11-2,.,TRBJ1-3,TRBD1,TGTGCCAGCAGCTTAGGAGGGGGCGAGAGAAACACCATATATTTT,CASSLGGGERNTIYF
14,TRBV7-2,.,TRBJ2-3,TRBD1,TGTGCCAGCAGCCCCCGGACAGGGACAGATACGCAGTATTTT,CASSPRTGTDTQYF
13,TRBV15,.,TRBJ2-3,.,TGTGCCACCAGCAGAGAGGTCGGGGATACGCAGTATTTT,CATSREVGDTQYF
16,TRBV30,.,TRBJ1-5,TRBD1,TGTGCCTGGAGCGGGGGACAGGGGAGTATCGGCCAGCCCCAGCATTTT,CAWSGGQGSIGQPQHF
18,TRBV4-3,few,TRBJ2-6,.,TGCGCCAGCAGCCCCACCTTAGGCGGAGTCTCTGGGGCCAACGTCCTGACTTTC,CASSPTLGGVSGANVLTF
15,TRBV5-6,.,TRBJ2-1,TRBD2,TGTGCCAGCAGCTTGGCCGCGGGGGGTCAGGGTGAGCAGTTCTTC,CASSLAAGGQGEQFF
16,TRBV6-5,.,TRBJ1-5,.,TGTGCCAGCAGTTACTCGACGGCTCCGGGGAATCAGCCCCAGCATTTT,CASSYSTAPGNQPQHF
16,TRBV15,few,TRBJ1-4,.,TGTGCCACCAGCAGAGTTACAGGGTCGGCTAATGAAAAACTGTTTTTT,CATSRVTGSANEKLFF
14,TRBV19,.,TRBJ1-2,TRBD1,TGTGCCAGTAGTGACAGGGGGCAAGGCTATGGCTACACCTTC,CASSDRGQGYGYTF
14,TRBV5-4,.,TRBJ1-6,.,TGTGCCAGCAGCTACAGAACCAACCGTTCACCCCTCCACTTT,CASSYRTNRSPLHF
15,TRBV11-2,.,TRBJ2-5,.,TGTGCCAGCAGCTTAGATCCTGGCGGGGCGGAGACCCAGTACTTC,CASSLDPGGAETQYF
15,TRBV5-1,few,TRBJ1-5,.,TGCGCCAGCAGCTTCGAAGGGGGTAGCAATCAGCCCCAGCATTTT,CASSFEGGSNQPQHF
15,TRBV14,.,TRBJ2-3,TRBD2,TGTGCCAGCAGCCAAAGGACTAGCGGGTTAGATACGCAGTATTTT,CASSQRTSGLDTQYF
14,TRBV10-3,once,TRBJ2-7,.,TGTGCCACCACACAGTCTGTCGCGACCTACGAGCAGTACTTC,CATTQSVATYEQYF
15,TRBV28,.,TRBJ1-2,.,TGTGCCAGCCTCGACCATGGCGGGGTTCCCTATGGCTACACCTTC,CASLDHGGVPYGYTF
14,TRBV28,.,TRBJ2-7,.,TGTGCCAGCAGTCCCCCACCGCGGTCCTACGAGCAGTACTTC,CASSPPPRSYEQYF
15,TRBV6-5,.,TRBJ2-1,TRBD2,TGTGCCAGCAGCGCGAGTTACGGGGGGGACAATGAGCAGTTCTTC,CASSASYGGDNEQFF
15,TRBV4-3,once,TRBJ1-5,TRBD1,TGCGCCAGCAGCCAAGACGACAGGGGGCATCAGCCCCAGCATTTT,CASSQDDRGHQPQHF
16,TRBV6-5,.,TRBJ2-7,TRBD1,TGTGCCAGCAGTTCAGCCCCCGGGACAGAGACCTACGAGCAGTACTTC,CASSSAPGTETYEQYF
14,TRBV10-3,.,TRBJ1-1,.,TGTGCCATCAGTGAGGGAGATTTGAACACTGAAGCTTTCTTT,CAISEGDLNTEAFF
16,TRBV4-1,.,TRBJ2-3,.,TGCGCCAGCAGCCAAGATCGAGCAGGGCGCACAGATACGCAGTATTTT,CASSQDRAGRTDTQYF
16,TRBV15,.,TRBJ2-5,.,TGTGCCACCAGCACCCGCGGGACTCCTGATCAAGAGACCCAGTACTTC,CATSTRGTPDQETQYF
15,TRBV4-2,.,TRBJ2-5,TRBD2,TGTGCCAGCAGCCAAGAGCGGGGGGGACAGGAGACCCAGTACTTC,CASSQERGGQETQYF
15,TRBV3-1/TRBV3-2,.,TRBJ1-1,TRBD1,TGTGCCAGCAGTCCGCCCTTTTTAGGGGGCAATCTAGCTTTCTTT,CASSPPFLGGNLAFF
14,TRBV27,.,TRBJ2-3,TRBD2,TGTGCCAGCAGTTTGGGGACTACCACAGATACGCAGTATTTT,CASSLGTTTDTQYF
18,TRBV11-2,.,TRBJ1-2,TRBD1,TGTGCCAGCAGCTTAGGGCGGGACAGAGCTTACCTCAACTATGGCTACACCTTC,CASSLGRDRAYLNYGYTF
15,TRBV4-1,.,TRBJ2-2,.,TGCGCCAGCAGCCATGTCGGTGCCGGGGGCGGGGAGCTGTTTTTT,CASSHVGAGGGELFF
15,TRBV7-2,.,TRBJ2-3,.,TGTGCCAGCAGCTTAGTCCGGGATAGCACAGATACGCAGTATTTT,CASSLVRDSTDTQYF
14,TRBV7-2,.,TRBJ2-3,TRBD2,TGTGCCACGCAGAGACTAGCGGGAACAGATACGCAGTATTTT,CATQRLAGTDTQYF
14,TRBV28,.,TRBJ2-1,.,TGTGCCAGCAGTTTCCCTCATCGGAGCAATGAGCAGTTCTTC,CASSFPHRSNEQFF
15,TRBV5-1,.,TRBJ2-7,.,TGCGCCAGCAGCTTGTCGGCAGGTGCAACCTACGAGCAGTACTTC,CASSLSAGATYEQYF
15,TRBV28,.,TRBJ1-2,.,TGTGCCAGCAGTTTATATAGTAGCCAGATTGATGGCTACACCTTC,CASSLYSSQIDGYTF
13,TRBV24-1,.,TRBJ1-2,.,TGTGCCACCAGTGGTCCAGCTAGCTATGGCTACACCTTC,CATSGPASYGYTF
13,TRBV28,few,TRBJ2-7,TRBD2,TGTGCCAGCCAACCGGCGGGGGATTACGAGCAGTACTTC,CASQPAGDYEQYF
14,TRBV6-5,.,TRBJ2-6,.,TGTGCCAGCAGGGCAGGGGCCGGGGCCAACGTCCTGACTTTC,CASRAGAGANVLTF
16,TRBV14,.,TRBJ1-3,TRBD1,TGTGCCAGCAGCAGGGACAGGCACCACTCTGGAAACACCATATATTTT,CASSRDRHHSGNTIYF
17,TRBV27,.,TRBJ2-1,.,TGTGCCAGCAGTTTCCGTCGTCAAGCAAGCTCCTACAATGAGCAGTTCTTC,CASSFRRQASSYNEQFF
13,TRBV12-3/TRBV12-4,.,TRBJ2-2,.,TGTGCCAGCAGTTCAGGGGTATCGGGGGAGCTGTTTTTT,CASSSGVSGELFF
14,TRBV5-4,.,TRBJ1-4,TRBD1,TGTGCCAGCAGCCCCGGGACAGGGGATGAAAAACTGTTTTTT,CASSPGTGDEKLFF
15,TRBV6-5,.,TRBJ2-1,.,TGTGCCAGCACCCCCGGGGGGACAGGACTTAATGAGCAGTTCTTC,CASTPGGTGLNEQFF